This TCR beta chain was sequenced in a study of blood T cell repertoires in COVID-19. TCRdb's table, derived via immunoSEQ multiplex PCR, lists solely in-frame clones and lacks some. The sample includes around 250,000 clones, roughly 90% of them seen just once. This CDR3 has 15 residues. V was pared by 8 bases and J by 2 bases, with 8 bases of the junction left unmatched. Germline CDR1 is SGHVS and CDR2 is FNYEAQ. The table lists this clone with a count of one. The chain employs TRBV7-6 and TRBJ2-1; 8 nucleotides agree with TRBD2. The clonotype comes from a young woman who had recovered from COVID-19. Sequenced: PBMCs or T cells enriched from blood (not recorded which). The CDR3 reads CASGTSGRPYNEQFF. CDR3 bases: TGTGCCAGCGGGACCAGCGGGAGACCCTACAATGAGCAGTTCTTC.